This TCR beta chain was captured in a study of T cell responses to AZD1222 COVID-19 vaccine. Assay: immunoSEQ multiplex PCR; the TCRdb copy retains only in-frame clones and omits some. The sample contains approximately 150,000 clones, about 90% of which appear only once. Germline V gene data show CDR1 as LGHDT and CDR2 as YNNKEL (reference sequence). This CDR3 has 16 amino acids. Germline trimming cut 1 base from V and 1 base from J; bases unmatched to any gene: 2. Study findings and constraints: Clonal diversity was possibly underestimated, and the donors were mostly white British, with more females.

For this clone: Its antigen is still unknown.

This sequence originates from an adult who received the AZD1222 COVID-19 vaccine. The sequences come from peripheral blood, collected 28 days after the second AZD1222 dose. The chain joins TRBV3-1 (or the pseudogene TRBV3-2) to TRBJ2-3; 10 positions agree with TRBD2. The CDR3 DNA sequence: TGTGCCAGCAGCCAAGGTCTAGCGGGGGGCACAGATACGCAGTATTTT. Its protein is CASSQGLAGGTDTQYF.